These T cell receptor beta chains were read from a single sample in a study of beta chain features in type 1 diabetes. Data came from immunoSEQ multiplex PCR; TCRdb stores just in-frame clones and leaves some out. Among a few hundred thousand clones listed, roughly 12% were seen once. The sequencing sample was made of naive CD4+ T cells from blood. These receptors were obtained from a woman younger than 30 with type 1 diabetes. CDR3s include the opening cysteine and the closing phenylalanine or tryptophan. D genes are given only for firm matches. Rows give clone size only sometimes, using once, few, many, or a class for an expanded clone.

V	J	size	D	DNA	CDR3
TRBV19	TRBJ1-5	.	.	TGTGCCAGTAGATTTAGGAGGGATCAGCCCCAGCATTTT	CASRFRRDQPQHF
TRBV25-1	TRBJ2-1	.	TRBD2	TGTGCCAGCAGTGAATGGGAGGGAGAGGTCCACACTGAGCAGTTCTTC	CASSEWEGEVHTEQFF
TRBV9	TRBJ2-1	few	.	TGTGCCAGCAGCGAGGGACACTCCTACAATGAGCAGTTCTTC	CASSEGHSYNEQFF
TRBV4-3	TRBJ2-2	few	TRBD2	TGCGCCAGCAGCCAAGTTGTCCTAGCGGGGAACACCGGGGAGCTGTTTTTT	CASSQVVLAGNTGELFF
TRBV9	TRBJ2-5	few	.	TGTGCCAGCAGCGCCCAGGGGGGAGAGACCCAGTACTTC	CASSAQGGETQYF
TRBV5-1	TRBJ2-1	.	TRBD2	TGCGCCAGCAGCGTCCTAGCGGGAGCCTACAATGAGCAGTTCTTC	CASSVLAGAYNEQFF
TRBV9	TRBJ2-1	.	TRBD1	TGTGCCAGCAGCGTAGCCCATCCGGGACAGGGGGCAGGGGAGCAGTTCTTC	CASSVAHPGQGAGEQFF
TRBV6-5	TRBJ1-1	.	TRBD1	TGTGCCAGCAGTTACTTCGGACAGGGACTTTCTGAAGCTTTCTTT	CASSYFGQGLSEAFF
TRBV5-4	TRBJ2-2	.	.	TGTGCCAGCAGCTTGGGGGGTGGAGGGAACACCGGGGAGCTGTTTTTT	CASSLGGGGNTGELFF
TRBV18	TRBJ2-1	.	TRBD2	TGTGCCAGCTCACCACGGGCGGGGGTATACAATGAGCAGTTCTTC	CASSPRAGVYNEQFF
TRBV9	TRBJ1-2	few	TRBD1	TGTGCCAGCAGCGCCCGGGACAGGGGGCGAGATGGCTACACCTTC	CASSARDRGRDGYTF
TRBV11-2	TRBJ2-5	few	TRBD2	TGTGCCAGCAGCTTAGGGGCGGGAGGGCCTCCGGTCGAGACCCAGTACTTC	CASSLGAGGPPVETQYF
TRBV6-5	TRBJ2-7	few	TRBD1	TGTGCCAGCAGAGCAGATACAGGGGCCTCCTACGAGCAGTACTTC	CASRADTGASYEQYF
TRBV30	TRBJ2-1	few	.	TGTGCCTTACAGGGGGGGGAGACGTCGTATGAGCAGTTCTTC	CALQGGETSYEQFF
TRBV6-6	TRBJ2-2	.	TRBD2	TGTGCCAGCAGCCCCGGGGGGGGCAGGGAGCTGTTTTTT	CASSPGGGRELFF
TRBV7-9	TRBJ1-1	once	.	TGTGCCAGCAGCCTCAGGAAGGGGGAAAACACTGAAGCTTTCTTT	CASSLRKGENTEAFF
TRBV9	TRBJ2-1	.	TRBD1	TGTGCCAGCAGCGGTCGGACAGGGGGCACGTCGAATGAGCAGTTCTTC	CASSGRTGGTSNEQFF